This T cell receptor beta chain was sequenced for a study of blood T cells in healthy people across ages. The CDR3 is made up of 13 amino acids. CDR1 and CDR2 from the germline V gene are GTSNPN and SVGIG (reference sequence). V was pared by 8 bases and J by 8 bases, with 8 bases of the junction left unmatched. In regard to this clonotype: The antigen is not known.

Study-level points and caveats: Roughly linear declines in TCR beta diversity per million T cells occurred with age. Researchers said unsorted PBMCs prevented a conclusive naive versus antigen-experienced comparison.

A second roughly 6 to 11 cycle PCR used barcoded and J-beta primers. TCRdb recomputed calls from the 5' RACE reads with MiXCR, one row per CDR3 protein. Among about 1.7 million distinct CDR3 sequences listed, 28% were seen once. The TCR originated in a woman aged 25 to 39 in good health. J is TRBJ1-6 and V is TRBV30; 8 nucleotides line up with TRBD1. Sequencing used blood. DNA of the CDR3: TGTGCCCTCGCGGGACAGGATTATTCACCCCTCCACTTT. It yields the protein CALAGQDYSPLHF.